This is a list of T cell receptor beta chains from one sample in a study of blood T cell repertoires in COVID-19. TCRdb's copy holds only in-frame clones and misses some; the assay was immunoSEQ multiplex PCR. The sample has 25,000 to 30,000 clones, more than 70% seen once; the top ten hold 3.5%. Sequencing input: peripheral blood. Every receptor here comes from a human donor in a cohort sampled during active COVID-19. Both conserved end residues are part of each CDR3. The D gene is left open where the match is weak. Clone size appears in some rows only: once, few, many, or a class for an expanded clone.

V gene	J gene	D gene	clone size	CDR3 protein	CDR3 DNA
TRBV5-1	TRBJ1-2	TRBD1	NA	CASSPGQGEGYTF	TGCGCCAGCAGCCCGGGACAGGGGGAAGGCTACACCTTC
TRBV27	TRBJ1-1	TRBD1	few	CASSPGQGYEAFF	TGTGCCAGCAGTCCAGGACAGGGTTATGAAGCTTTCTTT
TRBV5-4	TRBJ2-3	NA	NA	CASSSAGGPGDTQYF	TGTGCCAGCAGCAGCGCCGGGGGGCCTGGAGATACGCAGTATTTT
TRBV24-1	TRBJ2-3	TRBD2	NA	CATSDPGLAETSTDTQYF	TGTGCCACCAGTGACCCGGGACTAGCGGAAACTAGCACAGATACGCAGTATTTT
TRBV7-8	TRBJ2-5	TRBD1	NA	CASSTRTGRQETQYF	TGTGCCAGCAGCACCCGGACAGGCAGGCAAGAGACCCAGTACTTC
TRBV19	TRBJ1-2	TRBD1	NA	CASSGTGLVTF	TGTGCCAGTAGTGGGACAGGCCTCGTAACCTTC
TRBV7-9	TRBJ1-3	NA	few	CASSLAGPGAGNTIYF	TGTGCCAGCAGCTTAGCTGGCCCGGGGGCTGGAAACACCATATATTTT
TRBV5-8	TRBJ2-7	TRBD1	few	CASSFGQGSYEQYF	TGTGCCAGCAGCTTCGGACAGGGAAGCTACGAGCAGTACTTC
TRBV10-1	TRBJ2-7	NA	NA	CASQDGYWGLYEQYF	TGCGCCAGCCAAGACGGGTATTGGGGGCTTTACGAGCAGTACTTC
TRBV27	TRBJ2-4	NA	NA	CASSPLAKNIQYF	TGTGCCAGCAGTCCTCTAGCCAAAAACATTCAGTACTTC
TRBV29-1	TRBJ2-5	TRBD2	once	CSVAFGGYQETQYF	TGCAGCGTTGCATTCGGGGGGTACCAAGAGACCCAGTACTTC
TRBV6-2/TRBV6-3	TRBJ2-7	NA	NA	CASSRGYYEQYF	TGTGCCAGCAGTCGCGGATACTACGAGCAGTACTTC
TRBV6-5	TRBJ2-7	TRBD2	NA	CASSYDRLAGNEQYF	TGTGCCAGCAGTTACGATCGGCTAGCGGGTAACGAGCAGTACTTC
TRBV9	TRBJ2-3	NA	NA	CASSPDRPSTDTQYF	TGTGCCAGCAGCCCCGACAGACCTAGCACAGATACGCAGTATTTT
TRBV7-2	TRBJ2-5	TRBD2	few	CASSLGASASGGKTQYF	TGTGCCAGCAGCTTAGGGGCGAGCGCTAGCGGGGGTAAGACCCAGTACTTC
TRBV5-8	TRBJ2-7	NA	NA	CASSLDRYEQYF	TGTGCCAGCAGCTTGGACCGGTACGAGCAGTACTTC